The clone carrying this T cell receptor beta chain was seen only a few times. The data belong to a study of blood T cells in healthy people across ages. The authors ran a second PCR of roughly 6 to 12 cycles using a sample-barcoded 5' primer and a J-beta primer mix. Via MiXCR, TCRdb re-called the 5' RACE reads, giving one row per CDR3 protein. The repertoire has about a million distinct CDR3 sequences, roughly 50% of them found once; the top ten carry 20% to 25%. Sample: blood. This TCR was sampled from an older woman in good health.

The CDR3 DNA is TGTGCCATCAGTGATCCGGGACTAGCGGAAGAGACCCAGTACTTC. It encodes CAISDPGLAEETQYF. The chain has TRBV10-3 and TRBJ2-5; 11 nucleotides line up with TRBD2. Germline CDR1 and CDR2: ENHRY and SYGVKD. J lost 3 bases, V lost 3 bases, and 3 bases had no gene match. The CDR3 has 15 amino acids.